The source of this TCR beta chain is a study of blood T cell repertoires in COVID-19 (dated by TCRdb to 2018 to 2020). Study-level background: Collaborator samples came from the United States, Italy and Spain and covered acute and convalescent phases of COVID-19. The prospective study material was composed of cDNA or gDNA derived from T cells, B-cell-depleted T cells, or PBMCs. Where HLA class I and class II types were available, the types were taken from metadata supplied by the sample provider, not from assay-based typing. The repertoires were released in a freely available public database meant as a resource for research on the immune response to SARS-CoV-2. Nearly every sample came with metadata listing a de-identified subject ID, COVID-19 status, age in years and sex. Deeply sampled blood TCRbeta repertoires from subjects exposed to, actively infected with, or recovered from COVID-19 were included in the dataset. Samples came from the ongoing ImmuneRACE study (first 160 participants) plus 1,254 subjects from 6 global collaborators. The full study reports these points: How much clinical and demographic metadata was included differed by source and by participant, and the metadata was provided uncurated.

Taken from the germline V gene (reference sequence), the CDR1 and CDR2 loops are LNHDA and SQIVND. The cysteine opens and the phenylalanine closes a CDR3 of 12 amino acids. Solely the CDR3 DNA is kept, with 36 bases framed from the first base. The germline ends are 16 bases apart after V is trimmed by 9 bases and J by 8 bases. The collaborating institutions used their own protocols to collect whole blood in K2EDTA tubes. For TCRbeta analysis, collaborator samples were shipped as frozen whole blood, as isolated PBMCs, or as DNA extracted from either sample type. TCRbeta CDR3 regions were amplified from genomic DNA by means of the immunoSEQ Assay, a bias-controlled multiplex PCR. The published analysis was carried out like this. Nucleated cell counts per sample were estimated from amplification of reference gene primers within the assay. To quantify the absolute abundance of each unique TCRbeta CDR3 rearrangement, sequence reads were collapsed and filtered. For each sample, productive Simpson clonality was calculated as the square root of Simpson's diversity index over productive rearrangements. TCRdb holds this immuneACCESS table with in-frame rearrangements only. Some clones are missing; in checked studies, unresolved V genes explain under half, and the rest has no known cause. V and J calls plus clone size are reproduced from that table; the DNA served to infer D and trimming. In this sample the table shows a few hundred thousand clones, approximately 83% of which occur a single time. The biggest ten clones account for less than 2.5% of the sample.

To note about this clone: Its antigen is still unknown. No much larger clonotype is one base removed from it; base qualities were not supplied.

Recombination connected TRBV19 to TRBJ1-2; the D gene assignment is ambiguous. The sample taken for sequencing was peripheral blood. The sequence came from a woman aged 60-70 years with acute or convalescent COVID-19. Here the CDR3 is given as CASDGGQKGYTF. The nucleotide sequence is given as TGTGCCAGCGATGGAGGCCAAAAGGGCTACACCTTC.